A selection of T cell receptor beta chains follows, all from one sample in a study of cytomegalovirus exposure and HLA in healthy donors. Assay: immunoSEQ multiplex PCR; the TCRdb copy retains only in-frame clones and omits some. The profile shows about 75,000 clones, around four fifths of them singletons. Sequencing input: PBMCs. All receptors come from a young man in good health and CMV-seronegative. Each CDR3 is given with its conserved first and last residue. The D gene is left open where the match is weak. Rows give clone size only sometimes, using once, few, many, or a class for an expanded clone.

V	size	D	J	DNA	CDR3
TRBV7-2	NA	TRBD2	TRBJ2-3	TGTGCCAGCAGCTTCTCACTTAGCGGGGCCCGCACAGATACGCAGTATTTT	CASSFSLSGARTDTQYF
TRBV4-3	NA	TRBD2	TRBJ2-3	TGCGCCAGCAGCCAAGATCAAGCGGGACTAGCAGGGACGCAGTATTTT	CASSQDQAGLAGTQYF
TRBV4-3	NA	TRBD2	TRBJ2-6	TGCGCCAGCTCACACCGGGAGGGCTCTGGGGCCAACGTCCTGACTTTC	CASSHREGSGANVLTF
TRBV6-5	NA	NA	TRBJ2-5	TGTGCCAGCCGCAACAGACAAGAGACCCAGTACTTC	CASRNRQETQYF
TRBV11-1	NA	NA	TRBJ2-3	TGTGCCAGCAGCTTGAGTAGCGGACGGGTCTGGGATACGCAGTATTTT	CASSLSSGRVWDTQYF
TRBV28	once	NA	TRBJ2-3	TGTGCCAGCAGTTGGGCGCCGGGGGATACGCAGTATTTT	CASSWAPGDTQYF
TRBV7-3	NA	TRBD1	TRBJ1-1	TGTGCCAGCAGCCCACGGACAGGGGCAACTGAAGCTTTCTTT	CASSPRTGATEAFF
TRBV7-8	NA	NA	TRBJ1-6	TGTGCCAGCAGCCCACTTACAGGGTATGATTCACCCCTCCACTTT	CASSPLTGYDSPLHF
TRBV4-3	NA	TRBD1	TRBJ1-2	TGCGCCAGCAGCCAAGTCGGACAGGGGGGACGCGGCTACACCTTC	CASSQVGQGGRGYTF
TRBV11-2	NA	NA	TRBJ2-6	TGTGCCAGCAGCACTTGGGCCAACGTCCTGACTTTC	CASSTWANVLTF
TRBV7-3	NA	TRBD1	TRBJ1-6	TGTGCCAGCAGCTTAACAGGGGGCCCGTCACCCCTCCACTTT	CASSLTGGPSPLHF
TRBV19	NA	NA	TRBJ1-3	TGTGCCAGTAGTACCGTTGGGCAGGATGGAAACACCATATATTTT	CASSTVGQDGNTIYF
TRBV6-5	NA	TRBD1	TRBJ2-3	TGTGCCAGCAGTTACGCAGGGGGCCGCACAGATACGCAGTATTTT	CASSYAGGRTDTQYF
TRBV5-6	once	TRBD1	TRBJ2-5	TGTGCCAGCAGCGTCGTGGACAGGGGAGAGACCCAGTACTTC	CASSVVDRGETQYF